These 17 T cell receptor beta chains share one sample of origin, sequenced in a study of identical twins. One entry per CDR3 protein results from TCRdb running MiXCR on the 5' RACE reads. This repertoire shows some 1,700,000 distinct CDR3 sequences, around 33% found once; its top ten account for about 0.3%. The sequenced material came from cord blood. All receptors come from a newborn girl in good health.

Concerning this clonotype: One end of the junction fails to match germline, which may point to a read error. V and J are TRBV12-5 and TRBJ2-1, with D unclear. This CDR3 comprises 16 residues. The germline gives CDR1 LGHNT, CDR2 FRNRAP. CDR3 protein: CASAWVGIHSYNGQFF. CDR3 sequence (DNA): TGTGCTAGTGCCTGGGTGGGTATACACTCCTACAATGGGCAGTTCTTC.

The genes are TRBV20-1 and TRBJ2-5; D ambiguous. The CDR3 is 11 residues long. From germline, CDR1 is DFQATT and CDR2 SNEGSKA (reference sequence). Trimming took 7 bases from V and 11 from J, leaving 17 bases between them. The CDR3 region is CSVRYYNEQYF. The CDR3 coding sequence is TGCAGTGTTCGTTACTACAATGAGCAGTACTTC.

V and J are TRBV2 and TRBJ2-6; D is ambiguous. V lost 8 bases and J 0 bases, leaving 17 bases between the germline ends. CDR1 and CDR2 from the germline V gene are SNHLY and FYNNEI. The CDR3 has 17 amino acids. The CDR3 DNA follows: TGTGCCAGCGGTAGGCAGGCCACCTCCTCTGGGGCCAACGTCCTGACTTTC. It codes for CASGRQATSSGANVLTF.

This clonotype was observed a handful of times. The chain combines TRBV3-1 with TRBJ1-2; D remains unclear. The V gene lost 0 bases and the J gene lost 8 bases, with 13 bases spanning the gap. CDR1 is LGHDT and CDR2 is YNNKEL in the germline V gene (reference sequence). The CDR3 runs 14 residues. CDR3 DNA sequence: TGTGCCAGCAGCCAAGAGTTGAGCCTGGGGGGCTACACCTTC. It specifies CASSQELSLGGYTF.

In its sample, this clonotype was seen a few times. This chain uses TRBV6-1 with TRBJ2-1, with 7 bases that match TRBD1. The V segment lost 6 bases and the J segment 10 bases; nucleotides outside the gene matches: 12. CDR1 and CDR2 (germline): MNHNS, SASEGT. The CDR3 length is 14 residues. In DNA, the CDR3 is TGTGCCAGCAGAGACAGGGTTCGAAGTGAGGAGCAGTTCTTC. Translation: CASRDRVRSEEQFF.

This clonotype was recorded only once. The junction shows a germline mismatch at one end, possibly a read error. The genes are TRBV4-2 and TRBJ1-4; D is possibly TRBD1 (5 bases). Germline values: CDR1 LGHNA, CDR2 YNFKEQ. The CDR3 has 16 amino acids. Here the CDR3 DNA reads TGTGCCAGCAGCCAAGATGGTGGAGGGGTTTGGGAAAGACTGTTTTTT. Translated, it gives CASSQDGGGVWERLFF.

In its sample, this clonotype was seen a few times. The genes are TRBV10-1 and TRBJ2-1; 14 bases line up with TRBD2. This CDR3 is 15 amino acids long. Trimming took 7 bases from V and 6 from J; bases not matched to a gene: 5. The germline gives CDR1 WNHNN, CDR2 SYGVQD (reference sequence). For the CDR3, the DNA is TGCGCCAGCACCCGGACTAGCGGGGGGATCAATGAGCAGTTCTTC. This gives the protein CASTRTSGGINEQFF.

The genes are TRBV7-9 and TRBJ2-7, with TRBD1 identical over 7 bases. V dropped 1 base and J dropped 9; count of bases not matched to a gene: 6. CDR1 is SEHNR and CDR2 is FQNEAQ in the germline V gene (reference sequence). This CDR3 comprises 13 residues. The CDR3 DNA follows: TGTGCCAGCAGCTTAGTTCTGAGACAGGGGCAGTACTTC. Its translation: CASSLVLRQGQYF.

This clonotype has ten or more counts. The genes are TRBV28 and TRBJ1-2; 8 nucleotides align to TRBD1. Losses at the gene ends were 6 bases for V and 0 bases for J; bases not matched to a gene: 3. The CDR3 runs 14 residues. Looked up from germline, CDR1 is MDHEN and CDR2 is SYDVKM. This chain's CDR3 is CASRRQGTNYGYTF. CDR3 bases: TGTGCCAGCAGGAGACAGGGGACTAACTATGGCTACACCTTC.

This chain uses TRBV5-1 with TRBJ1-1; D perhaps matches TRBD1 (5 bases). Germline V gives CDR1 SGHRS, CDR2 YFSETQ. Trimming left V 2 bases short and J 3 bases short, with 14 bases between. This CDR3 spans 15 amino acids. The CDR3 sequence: CASSFRGARDTEAFF. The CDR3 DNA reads TGCGCCAGCAGCTTCCGGGGCGCGAGGGACACTGAAGCTTTCTTT.

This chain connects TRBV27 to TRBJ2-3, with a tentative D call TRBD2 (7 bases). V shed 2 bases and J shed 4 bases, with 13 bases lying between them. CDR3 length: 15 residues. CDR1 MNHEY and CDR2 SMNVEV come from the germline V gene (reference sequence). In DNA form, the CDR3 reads TGTGCCAGCAGTTTAGTGGGGGGGCCCGCAGATACGCAGTATTTT. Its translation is CASSLVGGPADTQYF.

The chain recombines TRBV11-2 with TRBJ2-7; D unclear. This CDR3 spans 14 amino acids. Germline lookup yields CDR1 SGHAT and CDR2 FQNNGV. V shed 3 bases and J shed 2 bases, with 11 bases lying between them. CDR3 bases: TGTGCCAGCAGCTTCGGTCTCCAAGCCTACGAGCAGTACTTC. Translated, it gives CASSFGLQAYEQYF.

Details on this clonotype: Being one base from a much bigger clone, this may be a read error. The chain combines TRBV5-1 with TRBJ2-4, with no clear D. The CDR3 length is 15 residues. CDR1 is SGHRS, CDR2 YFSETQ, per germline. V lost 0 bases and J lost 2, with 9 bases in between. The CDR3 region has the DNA TGCGCCAGCAGCTTGGCTTCAGCTCCCAAAAACATTCAGTACTTC. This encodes CASSLASAPKNIQYF.

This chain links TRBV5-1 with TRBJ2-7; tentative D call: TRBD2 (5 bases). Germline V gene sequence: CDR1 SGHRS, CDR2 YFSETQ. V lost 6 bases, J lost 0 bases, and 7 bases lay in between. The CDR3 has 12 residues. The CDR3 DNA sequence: TGCGCCAGCAACGCGGGCTCCTACGAGCAGTACTTC. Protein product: CASNAGSYEQYF.

Here the CDR3 reads CASSYLPPANTEAFF. CDR3 coding DNA: TGTGCCAGCAGTTACCTCCCCCCGGCTAACACTGAAGCTTTCTTT. The V gene is TRBV6-5, the J gene TRBJ1-1; D is unresolved. Trimming left V 2 bases short and J 2 bases short, with 12 bases between. The CDR3 length is 15 residues. Germline V CDR1 and CDR2: MNHEY, SVGAGI.

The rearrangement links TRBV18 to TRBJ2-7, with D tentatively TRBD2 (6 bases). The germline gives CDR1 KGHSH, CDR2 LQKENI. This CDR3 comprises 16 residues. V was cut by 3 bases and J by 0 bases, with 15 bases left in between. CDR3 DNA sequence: TGTGCCAGCTCACCCCCCGGGACTTTGAGCTCCTACGAGCAGTACTTC. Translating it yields CASSPPGTLSSYEQYF. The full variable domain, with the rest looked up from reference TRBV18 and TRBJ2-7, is NAGVMQNPRHLVRRRGQEARLRCSPMKGHSHVYWYRQLPEEGLKFMVYLQKENIIDESGMPKERFSAEFPKEGPSILRIQQVVRGDSAAYFCASSPPGTLSSYEQYFGPGTRLTVT.

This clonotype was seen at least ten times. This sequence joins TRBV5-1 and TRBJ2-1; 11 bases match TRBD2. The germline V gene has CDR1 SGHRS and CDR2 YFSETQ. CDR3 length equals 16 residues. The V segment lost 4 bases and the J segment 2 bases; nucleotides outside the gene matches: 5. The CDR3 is CASSRGTSGPYNEQFF. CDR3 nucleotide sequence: TGCGCCAGCAGCCGAGGGACTAGCGGTCCCTACAATGAGCAGTTCTTC.